The present TCR beta chain was sequenced within a study of blood T cells in healthy people across ages. The CDR3 totals 12 residues. Trimming removed 1 base at V and 10 bases at J, with 8 bases between. The germline gives CDR1 SGHVS, CDR2 FQNEAQ. This clonotype was counted only a few times. Alongside a J-beta primer mix, a sample-barcoded 5' primer served in a second PCR lasting roughly 7 to 11 cycles. TCRdb reanalysed the 5' RACE reads using MiXCR and keeps one entry per CDR3 protein. Of about 1.6 million distinct CDR3 sequences listed, around 35% are singletons. Per sample, a minimum of 7 million PBMCs were isolated.

The TCR was taken from a woman under 40 in good health. This chain links TRBV7-8 with TRBJ2-1, with no clear D. Sequencing input: blood. The CDR3 DNA reads as TGTGCCAGCAGCTTAGACTCCCAGGAGCAGTTCTTC. This gives the protein CASSLDSQEQFF.